Below are 9 T cell receptor beta chains sequenced from a single sample in a study of radiation and T cells in renal cell carcinoma. Regarding time point: baseline pretreatment blood. The treatment was: 15 Gy SBRT to primary tumor, nephrectomy 4 weeks later. Profiled with immunoSEQ multiplex PCR; TCRdb holds only in-frame clones, not every one. The table lists 45,000 or so clones, approximately 83% of them singletons. The sequencing used blood, collected from a patient whose treatment included radiotherapy and nephrectomy. These receptors all stem from a woman in her seventies with renal cell carcinoma.

In its sample, this clone ranks as medium-sized. This rearrangement joins TRBV19 to TRBJ1-2, with 8 positions matching TRBD1. Looked up from germline, CDR1 is LNHDA and CDR2 is SQIVND (reference sequence). This CDR3 region has 12 residues. V was clipped by 8 bases and J by 5 bases; unmatched bases: 4. The CDR3 DNA is TGTGCCAGTTTGCAGGGGGCGTATGGCTACACCTTC. It specifies CASLQGAYGYTF. Supplemented by reference TRBV19 and TRBJ1-2, the full variable domain reads DGGITQSPKYLFRKEGQNVTLSCEQNLNHDAMYWYRQDPGQGLRLIYYSQIVNDFQKGDIAEGYSVSREKKESFPLTVTSAQKNPTAFYLCASLQGAYGYTFGSGTRLTVV.

The rearrangement joins TRBV2 to TRBJ1-2; D might be TRBD1 (6 bases). The V end was cut by 1 base, the J end by 0 bases, with 9 bases between. Per germline, CDR1 SNHLY and CDR2 FYNNEI. The CDR3 contains 15 residues. The CDR3 DNA follows: TGTGCCAGCAGTGAAGGGTCAGGGGCTAACTATGGCTACACCTTC. This gives the protein CASSEGSGANYGYTF.

The sample holds a few counts of this clone. The CDR3 reads CASSPTRNTEAFF. The CDR3 nucleotides are TGTGCCAGCTCACCAACCAGAAACACTGAAGCTTTCTTT. This chain joins TRBV18 and TRBJ1-1; D is uncertain. V was clipped by 2 bases and J by 2 bases, with 6 bases between them. Germline CDR1 and CDR2: KGHSH and LQKENI. The CDR3 loop spans 13 amino acids. Using reference TRBV18 and TRBJ1-1 for the parts outside the CDR3, the full variable domain is NAGVMQNPRHLVRRRGQEARLRCSPMKGHSHVYWYRQLPEEGLKFMVYLQKENIIDESGMPKERFSAEFPKEGPSILRIQQVVRGDSAAYFCASSPTRNTEAFFGQGTRLTVV.

This CDR3 reads CASSEDRGPRETQYF. The DNA of the CDR3 is TGTGCCAGCAGTGAAGACAGGGGGCCGAGGGAGACCCAGTACTTC. This chain connects TRBV2 to TRBJ2-5, with 9 bases fitting TRBD1. Looked up from germline, CDR1 is SNHLY and CDR2 is FYNNEI. The J segment lost 5 bases and the V segment lost 1 base, leaving 5 bases of the junction unmatched. The CDR3 spans 15 residues. Combining the CDR3 with reference TRBV2 and TRBJ2-5 gives the whole variable domain EPEVTQTPSHQVTQMGQEVILRCVPISNHLYFYWYRQILGQKVEFLVSFYNNEISEKSEIFDDQFSVERPDGSNFTLKIRSTKLEDSAMYFCASSEDRGPRETQYFGPGTRLLVL.

This chain joins TRBV6-5 and TRBJ1-2, with 8 bases that match TRBD1. Unmatched junction bases numbered 7, after V lost 2 bases and J lost 8 bases. The CDR3 consists of 14 residues. Germline V lookup: CDR1 MNHEY, CDR2 SVGAGI. The CDR3 DNA reads as TGTGCCAGCAGTTACGGGACAGGCCCTGAGGGCTACACCTTC. The encoded protein is CASSYGTGPEGYTF.

Only one count was recorded for this clone. J is TRBJ1-2 and V is TRBV27; 7 bases agree with TRBD1. In germline, CDR1 is MNHEY, CDR2 SMNVEV (reference sequence). J lost 5 bases, V lost 0 bases, and 6 bases had no gene match. The CDR3 spans 15 residues. CDR3 sequence: CASSLSESRGYGYTF. CDR3 DNA sequence: TGTGCCAGCAGTTTATCGGAAAGCAGGGGGTATGGCTACACCTTC.

For the CDR3, the DNA is TGTGCCAGCAGCGTCCGGGGGGACTCCTACGAGCAGTACTTC. The encoded protein is CASSVRGDSYEQYF. The chain couples TRBV27 to TRBJ2-7, with TRBD2 matching 7 bases. Germline values: CDR1 MNHEY, CDR2 SMNVEV (reference sequence). This CDR3 is built from 14 residues. J lost 0 bases, V lost 6 bases, and 5 bases had no gene match.

V is TRBV5-4 and J is TRBJ2-1; 9 nucleotides match TRBD2. Germline CDR1 SGHNT, CDR2 YYREEE (reference sequence). The CDR3 sequence is 15 residues long. J was trimmed by 4 bases and V by 4 bases; bases with no gene match: 6. The CDR3 nucleotides read TGTGCCAGCAGCCTGACTAGCGGAACGTACAATGAGCAGTTCTTC. This gives the protein CASSLTSGTYNEQFF.

V usage is TRBV4-2 and J usage is TRBJ1-4, with D perhaps TRBD1 (6 bases). The CDR3 extends over 15 amino acids. Germline V gene lookup returns CDR1 LGHNA and CDR2 YNFKEQ. With 4 bases removed from V and 5 bases from J, the gap between germline ends came to 14 bases. The CDR3 spells CASSPQRGVNEKLFF. DNA for the CDR3: TGTGCCAGCAGCCCCCAGAGGGGGGTAAATGAAAAACTGTTTTTT.